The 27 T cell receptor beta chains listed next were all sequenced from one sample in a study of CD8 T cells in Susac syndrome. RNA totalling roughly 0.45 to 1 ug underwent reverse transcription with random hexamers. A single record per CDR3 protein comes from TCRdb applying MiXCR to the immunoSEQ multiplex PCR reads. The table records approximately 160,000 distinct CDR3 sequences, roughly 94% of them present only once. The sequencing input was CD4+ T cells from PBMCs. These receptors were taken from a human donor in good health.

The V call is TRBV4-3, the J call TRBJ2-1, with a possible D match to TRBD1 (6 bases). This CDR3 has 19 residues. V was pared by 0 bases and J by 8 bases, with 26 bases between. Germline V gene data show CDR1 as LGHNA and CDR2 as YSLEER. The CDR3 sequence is CASSQDTISAGEAWDEQFF. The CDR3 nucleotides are TGCGCCAGCAGCCAAGATACAATTTCGGCAGGGGAAGCTTGGGATGAGCAGTTCTTC.

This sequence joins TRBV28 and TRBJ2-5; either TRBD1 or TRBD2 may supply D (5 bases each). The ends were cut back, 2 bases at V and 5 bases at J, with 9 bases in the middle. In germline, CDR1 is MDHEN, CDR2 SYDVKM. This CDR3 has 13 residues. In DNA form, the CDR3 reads TGTGCCAGCAGTTTAAAGGGGACGGAGACCCAGTACTTC. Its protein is CASSLKGTETQYF.

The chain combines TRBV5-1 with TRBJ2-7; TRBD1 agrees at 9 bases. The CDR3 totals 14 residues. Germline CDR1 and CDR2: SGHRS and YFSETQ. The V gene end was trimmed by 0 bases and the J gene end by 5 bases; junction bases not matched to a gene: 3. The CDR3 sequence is CASSLGTGVDEQYF. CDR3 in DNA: TGCGCCAGCAGCTTGGGGACAGGGGTGGACGAGCAGTACTTC.

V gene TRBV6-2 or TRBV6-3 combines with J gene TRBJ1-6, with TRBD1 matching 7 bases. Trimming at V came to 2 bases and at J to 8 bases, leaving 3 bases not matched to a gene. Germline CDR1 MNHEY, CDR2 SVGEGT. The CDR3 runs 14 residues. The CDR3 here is CASSYGGGDSPLHF. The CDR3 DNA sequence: TGTGCCAGCAGTTACGGAGGGGGCGATTCACCCCTCCACTTT.

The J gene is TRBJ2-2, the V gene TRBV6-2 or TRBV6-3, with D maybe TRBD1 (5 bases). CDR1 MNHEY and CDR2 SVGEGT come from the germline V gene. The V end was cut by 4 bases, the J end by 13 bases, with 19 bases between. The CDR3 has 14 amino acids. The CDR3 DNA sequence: TGTGCCAGCAGTTCCCGTGGAGAAGGGGAAGGGCTGTTTTTT. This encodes CASSSRGEGEGLFF.

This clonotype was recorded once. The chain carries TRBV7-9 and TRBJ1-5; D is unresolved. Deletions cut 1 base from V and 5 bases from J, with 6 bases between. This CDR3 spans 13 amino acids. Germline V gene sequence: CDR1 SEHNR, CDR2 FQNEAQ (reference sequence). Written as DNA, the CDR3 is TGTGCCAGCAGCTTAGGGTCCTATCAGCCCCAGCATTTT. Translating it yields CASSLGSYQPQHF.

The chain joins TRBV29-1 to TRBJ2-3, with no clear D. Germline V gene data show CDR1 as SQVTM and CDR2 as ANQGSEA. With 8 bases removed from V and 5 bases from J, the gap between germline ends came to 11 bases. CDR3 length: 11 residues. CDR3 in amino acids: CSQLLGDTQYF. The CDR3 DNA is TGCAGCCAGCTTTTGGGAGATACGCAGTATTTT.

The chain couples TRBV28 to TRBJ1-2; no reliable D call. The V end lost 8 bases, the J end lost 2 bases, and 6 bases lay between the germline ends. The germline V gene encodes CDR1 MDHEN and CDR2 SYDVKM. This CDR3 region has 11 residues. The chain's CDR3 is CASGRNYGYTF. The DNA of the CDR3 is TGTGCCAGCGGGAGAAACTATGGCTACACCTTC.

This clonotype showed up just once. The CDR3 reads CASSLRTSNTEAFF. DNA for the CDR3: TGTGCCAGCAGCTTACGGACTTCGAACACTGAAGCTTTCTTT. This sequence joins TRBV7-9 and TRBJ1-1; D remains unclear. Germline V gives CDR1 SEHNR, CDR2 FQNEAQ (reference sequence). Trimming cost V 2 bases and J 1 base, with 8 bases left between them. The CDR3 runs to 14 residues.

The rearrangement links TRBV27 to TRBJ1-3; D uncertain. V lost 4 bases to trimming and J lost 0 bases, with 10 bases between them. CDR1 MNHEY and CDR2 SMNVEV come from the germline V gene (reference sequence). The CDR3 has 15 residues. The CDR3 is CASSSLGDSGNTIYF. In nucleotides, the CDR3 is TGTGCCAGCAGTTCACTCGGCGACTCTGGAAACACCATATATTTT.

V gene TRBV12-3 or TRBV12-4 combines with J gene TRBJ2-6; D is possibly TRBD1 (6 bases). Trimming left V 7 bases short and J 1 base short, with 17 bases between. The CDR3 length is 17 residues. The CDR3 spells CASTKPDSLSGANVLTF. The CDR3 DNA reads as TGTGCCAGCACCAAACCGGACAGCCTTTCTGGGGCCAACGTCCTGACTTTC.

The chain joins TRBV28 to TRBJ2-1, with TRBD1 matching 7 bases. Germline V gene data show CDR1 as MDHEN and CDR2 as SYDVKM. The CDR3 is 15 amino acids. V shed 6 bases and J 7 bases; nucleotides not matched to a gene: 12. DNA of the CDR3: TGTGCCAGCAGCCAGGCCTTGACAGGGACGAATGAGCAGTTCTTC. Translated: CASSQALTGTNEQFF.

CDR3 in DNA: TGTGCCAGCAGCTTCGGGACGGGGCTTCTCAAAAGGCAGTTCTTC. Amino acid sequence: CASSFGTGLLKRQFF. This chain links TRBV7-2 with TRBJ2-1, with D perhaps TRBD1 or TRBD2 (5 bases each). Trimming removed 3 bases from V and 12 bases from J, with 21 bases in between. This CDR3 is 15 amino acids long. Germline values: CDR1 SGHTA, CDR2 FQGNSA.

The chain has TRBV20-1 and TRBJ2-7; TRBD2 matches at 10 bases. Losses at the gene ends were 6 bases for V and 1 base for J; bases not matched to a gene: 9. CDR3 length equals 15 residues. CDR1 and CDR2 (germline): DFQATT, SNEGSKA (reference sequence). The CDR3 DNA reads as TGCAGTGCCCCTTGGGCTAGCGGGGGATCCTACGAGCAGTACTTC. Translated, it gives CSAPWASGGSYEQYF.

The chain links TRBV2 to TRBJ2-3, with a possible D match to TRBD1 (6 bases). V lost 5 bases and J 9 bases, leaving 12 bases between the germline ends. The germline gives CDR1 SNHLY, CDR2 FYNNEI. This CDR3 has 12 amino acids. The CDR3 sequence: CASSPGTPTQYF. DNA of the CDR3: TGTGCCAGCAGTCCCGGGACACCCACGCAGTATTTT.

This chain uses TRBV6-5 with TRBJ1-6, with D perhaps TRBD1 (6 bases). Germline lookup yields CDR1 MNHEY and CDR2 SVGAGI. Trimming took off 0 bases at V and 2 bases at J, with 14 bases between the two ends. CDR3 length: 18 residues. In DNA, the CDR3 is TGTGCCAGCAGTTACTCGGACCCCCGGACAGCCTATAATTCACCCCTCCACTTT. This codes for CASSYSDPRTAYNSPLHF.

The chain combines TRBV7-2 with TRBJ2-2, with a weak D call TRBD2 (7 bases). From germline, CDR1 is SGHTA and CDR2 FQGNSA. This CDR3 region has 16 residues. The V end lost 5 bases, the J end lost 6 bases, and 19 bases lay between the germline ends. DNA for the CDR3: TGTGCCAGCAGCCCTGGGACTACTCGGGGGCCCGGGGAGCTGTTTTTT. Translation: CASSPGTTRGPGELFF.

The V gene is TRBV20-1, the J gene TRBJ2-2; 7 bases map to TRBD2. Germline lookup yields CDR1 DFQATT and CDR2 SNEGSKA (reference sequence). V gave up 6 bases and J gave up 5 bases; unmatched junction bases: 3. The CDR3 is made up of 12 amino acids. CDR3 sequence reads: CSARRGTGELFF. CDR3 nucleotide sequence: TGCAGTGCGAGGCGGGGGACCGGGGAGCTGTTTTTT.

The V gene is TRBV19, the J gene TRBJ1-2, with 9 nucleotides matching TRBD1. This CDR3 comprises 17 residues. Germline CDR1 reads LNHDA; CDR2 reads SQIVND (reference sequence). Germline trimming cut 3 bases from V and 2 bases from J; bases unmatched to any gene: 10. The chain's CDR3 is CASSIPAQGQGNYGYTF. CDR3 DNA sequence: TGTGCCAGTAGTATTCCGGCGCAGGGACAGGGAAACTATGGCTACACCTTC.

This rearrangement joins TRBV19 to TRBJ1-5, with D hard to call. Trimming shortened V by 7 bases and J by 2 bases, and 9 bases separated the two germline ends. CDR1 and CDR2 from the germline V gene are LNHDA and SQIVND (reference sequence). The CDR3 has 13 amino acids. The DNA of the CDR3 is TGTGCCAGTATGTCGGACGGCAATCAGCCCCAGCATTTT. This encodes CASMSDGNQPQHF.

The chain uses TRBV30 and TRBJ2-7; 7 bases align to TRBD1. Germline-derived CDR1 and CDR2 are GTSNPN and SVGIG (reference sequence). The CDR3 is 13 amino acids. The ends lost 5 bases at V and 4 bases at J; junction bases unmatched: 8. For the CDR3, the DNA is TGTGCCTGGGCGAGACAGGGTCAATACGAGCAGTACTTC. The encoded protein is CAWARQGQYEQYF.

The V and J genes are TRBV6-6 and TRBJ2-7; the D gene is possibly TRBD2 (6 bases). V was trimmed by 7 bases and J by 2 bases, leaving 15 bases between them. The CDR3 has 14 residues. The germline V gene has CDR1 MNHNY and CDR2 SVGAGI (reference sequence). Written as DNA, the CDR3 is TGTGCCAGCACCTGGGGGGACTGGGCCTACGAGCAGTACTTC. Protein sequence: CASTWGDWAYEQYF.

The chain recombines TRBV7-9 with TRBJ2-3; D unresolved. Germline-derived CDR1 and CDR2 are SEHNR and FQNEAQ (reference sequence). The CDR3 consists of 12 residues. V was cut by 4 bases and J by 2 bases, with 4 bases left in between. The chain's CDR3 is CASSYYTDTQYF. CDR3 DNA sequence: TGTGCCAGCAGCTACTACACAGATACGCAGTATTTT.

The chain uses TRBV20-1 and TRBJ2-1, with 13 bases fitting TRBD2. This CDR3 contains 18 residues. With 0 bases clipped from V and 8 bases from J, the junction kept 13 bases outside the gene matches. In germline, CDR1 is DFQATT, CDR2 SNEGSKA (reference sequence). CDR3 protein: CSARERTSGRAGMHEQFF. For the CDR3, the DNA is TGCAGTGCTAGAGAAAGAACTAGCGGGAGGGCGGGCATGCATGAGCAGTTCTTC.

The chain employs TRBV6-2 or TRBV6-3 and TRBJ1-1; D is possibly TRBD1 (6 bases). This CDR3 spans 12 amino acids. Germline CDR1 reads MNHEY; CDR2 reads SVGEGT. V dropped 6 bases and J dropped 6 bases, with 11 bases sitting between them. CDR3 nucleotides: TGTGCCAGCAGACGGCGGGGGCCTGAAGCTTTCTTT. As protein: CASRRRGPEAFF.

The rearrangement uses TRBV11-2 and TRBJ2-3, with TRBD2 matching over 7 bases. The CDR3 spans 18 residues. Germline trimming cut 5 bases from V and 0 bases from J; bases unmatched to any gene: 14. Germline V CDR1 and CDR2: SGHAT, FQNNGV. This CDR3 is CASSRTAGTTISTDTQYF. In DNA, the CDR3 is TGTGCCAGCAGCCGGACTGCCGGGACTACTATAAGCACAGATACGCAGTATTTT.

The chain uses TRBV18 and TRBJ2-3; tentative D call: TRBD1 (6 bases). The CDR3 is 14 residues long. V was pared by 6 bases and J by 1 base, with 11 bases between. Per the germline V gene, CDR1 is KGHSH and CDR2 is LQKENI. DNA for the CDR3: TGTGCCAGCTCGCTAGGACAGCGCACAGATACGCAGTATTTT. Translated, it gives CASSLGQRTDTQYF.